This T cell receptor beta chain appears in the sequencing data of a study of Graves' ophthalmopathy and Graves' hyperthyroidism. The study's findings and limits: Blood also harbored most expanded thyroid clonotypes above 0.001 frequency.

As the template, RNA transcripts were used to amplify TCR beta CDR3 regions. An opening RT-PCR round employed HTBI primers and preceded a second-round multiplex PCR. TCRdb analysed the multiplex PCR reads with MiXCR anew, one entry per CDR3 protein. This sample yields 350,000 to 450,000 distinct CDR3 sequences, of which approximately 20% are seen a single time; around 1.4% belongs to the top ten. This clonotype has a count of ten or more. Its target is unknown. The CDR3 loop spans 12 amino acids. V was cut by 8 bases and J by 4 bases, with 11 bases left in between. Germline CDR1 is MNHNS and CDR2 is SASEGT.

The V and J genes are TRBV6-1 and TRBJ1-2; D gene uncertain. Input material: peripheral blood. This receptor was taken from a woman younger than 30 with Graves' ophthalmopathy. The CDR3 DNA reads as TGTGCCAGCGGGCAACTCCCCTATGGCTACACCTTC. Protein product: CASGQLPYGYTF.